This TCR beta chain came from a study of cytomegalovirus exposure and HLA in healthy donors. Study background: A previous analysis identified around 120 million unique TCR beta sequences derived from 180 million or so T cells.

As to this clone: Its antigen remains unidentified.

Study-wide findings and caveats: Sequencing likely produced, as an artifact, a cluster of highly shared sequence variants. A list of approximately 160 TCR beta chains associated with cytomegalovirus was given. Later analysis identified several of the most significant clusters that appeared linked to common viral pathogens.

PCR used 60 Vbeta primers and 13 Jbeta primers. TCRdb keeps only in-frame clones here, not all; method: immunoSEQ multiplex PCR. Among about 120,000 clones listed, 78% were seen once. The CDR3 has 15 amino acids. Germline loops: CDR1 MNHNY, CDR2 SVGAGI (reference sequence). The ends lost 7 bases at V and 2 bases at J; junction bases unmatched: 3. The chain is built from TRBV6-6 and TRBJ2-1, with 12 bases aligning to TRBD1. The receptor comes from a woman under 40 in good health and CMV-seropositive. Sequencing used PBMCs. CDR3 sequence (DNA): TGTGCCAGCAATTGGGACAGGGGGCCCTACAATGAGCAGTTCTTC. It yields the protein CASNWDRGPYNEQFF.